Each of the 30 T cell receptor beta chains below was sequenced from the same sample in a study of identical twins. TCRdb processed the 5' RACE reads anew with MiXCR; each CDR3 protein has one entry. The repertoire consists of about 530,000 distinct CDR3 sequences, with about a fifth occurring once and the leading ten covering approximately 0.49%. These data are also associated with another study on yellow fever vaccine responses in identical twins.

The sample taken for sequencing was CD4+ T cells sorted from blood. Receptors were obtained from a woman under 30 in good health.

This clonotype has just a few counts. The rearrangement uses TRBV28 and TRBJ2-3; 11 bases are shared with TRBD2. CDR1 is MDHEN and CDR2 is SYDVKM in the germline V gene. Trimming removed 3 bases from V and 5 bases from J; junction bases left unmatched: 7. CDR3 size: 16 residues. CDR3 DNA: TGTGCCAGCAGTTTGCCAACTAGCGGGAGTAGAGATACGCAGTATTTT. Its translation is CASSLPTSGSRDTQYF.

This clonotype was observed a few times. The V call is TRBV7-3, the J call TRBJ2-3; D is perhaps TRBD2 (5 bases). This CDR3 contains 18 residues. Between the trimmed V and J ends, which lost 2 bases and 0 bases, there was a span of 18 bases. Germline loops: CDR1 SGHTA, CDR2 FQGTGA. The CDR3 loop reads CASSLAPPSLSSTDTQYF. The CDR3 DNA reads TGTGCCAGCAGCTTAGCCCCTCCTAGCTTAAGTAGCACAGATACGCAGTATTTT.

CDR3 sequence: CASSSYGGSGEQYF. CDR3 coding DNA: TGTGCCAGCAGTTCTTATGGGGGAAGTGGCGAGCAGTACTTC. This chain connects TRBV12-3 or TRBV12-4 to TRBJ2-7; D is perhaps TRBD1 or TRBD2 (5 bases each). The CDR3 is made up of 14 amino acids. Trimming shortened V by 4 bases and J by 6 bases, and 16 bases separated the two germline ends.

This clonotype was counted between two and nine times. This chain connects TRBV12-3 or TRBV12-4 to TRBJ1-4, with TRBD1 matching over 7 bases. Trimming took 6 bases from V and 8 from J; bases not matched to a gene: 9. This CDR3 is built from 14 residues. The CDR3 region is CASRPGQAPEKLFF. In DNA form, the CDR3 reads TGTGCCAGCAGGCCAGGACAGGCACCCGAAAAACTGTTTTTT.

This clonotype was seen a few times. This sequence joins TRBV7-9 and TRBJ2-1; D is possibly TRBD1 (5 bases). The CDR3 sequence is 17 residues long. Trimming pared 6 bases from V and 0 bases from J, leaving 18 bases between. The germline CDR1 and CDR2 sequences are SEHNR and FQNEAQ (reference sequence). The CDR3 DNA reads TGTGCCAGCAGTCGAACCCCCCAGGGTAGCTCCTACAATGAGCAGTTCTTC. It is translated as CASSRTPQGSSYNEQFF.

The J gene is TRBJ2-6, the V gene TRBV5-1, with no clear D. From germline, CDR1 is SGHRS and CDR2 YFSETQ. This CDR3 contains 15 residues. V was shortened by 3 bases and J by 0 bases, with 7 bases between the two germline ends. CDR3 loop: CASSSWGSGANVLTF. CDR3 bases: TGCGCCAGCAGCTCGTGGGGCTCTGGGGCCAACGTCCTGACTTTC.

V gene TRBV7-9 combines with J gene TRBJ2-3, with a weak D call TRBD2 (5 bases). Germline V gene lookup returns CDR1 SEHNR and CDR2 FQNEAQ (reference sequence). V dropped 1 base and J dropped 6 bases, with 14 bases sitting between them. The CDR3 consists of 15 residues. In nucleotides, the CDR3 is TGTGCCAGCAGCTTAGAAGCGGTTGTCTCCGATACGCAGTATTTT. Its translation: CASSLEAVVSDTQYF.

CDR3 sequence: CASSRNEQFF. CDR3 nucleotides: TGTGCCAGCAGTCGCAATGAGCAGTTCTTC. The J gene is TRBJ2-1, the V gene TRBV7-2; D is unclear. Trimming shortened V by 6 bases and J by 6 bases, and 3 bases separated the two germline ends. Germline CDR1 reads SGHTA; CDR2 reads FQGNSA. This CDR3 spans 10 amino acids.

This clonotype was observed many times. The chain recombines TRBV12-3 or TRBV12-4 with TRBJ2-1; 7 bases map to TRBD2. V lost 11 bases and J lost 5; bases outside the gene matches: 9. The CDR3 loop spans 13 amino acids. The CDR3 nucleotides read TGTGCCTCGATGGGGGACTACGACAATGAGCAGTTCTTC. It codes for CASMGDYDNEQFF.

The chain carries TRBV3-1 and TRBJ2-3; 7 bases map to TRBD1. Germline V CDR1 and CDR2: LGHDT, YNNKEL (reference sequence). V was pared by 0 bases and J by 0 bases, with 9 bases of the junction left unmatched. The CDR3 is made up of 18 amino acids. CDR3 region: CASSQDPWDSLSTDTQYF. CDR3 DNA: TGTGCCAGCAGCCAAGACCCCTGGGACAGCCTTAGCACAGATACGCAGTATTTT.

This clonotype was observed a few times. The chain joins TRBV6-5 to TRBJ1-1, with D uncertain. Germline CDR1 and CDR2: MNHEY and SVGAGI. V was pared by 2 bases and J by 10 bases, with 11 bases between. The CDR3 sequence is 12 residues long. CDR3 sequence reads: CASSYRGSGAFF. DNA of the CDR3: TGTGCCAGCAGTTACCGGGGTAGTGGAGCTTTCTTT.

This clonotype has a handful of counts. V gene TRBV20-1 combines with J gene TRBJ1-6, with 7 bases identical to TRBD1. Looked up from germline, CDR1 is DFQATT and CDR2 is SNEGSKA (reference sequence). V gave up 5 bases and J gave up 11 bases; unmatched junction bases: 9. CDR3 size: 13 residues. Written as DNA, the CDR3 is TGCAGTGCTCATACAGGGGCATCGGCACCCCTCCACTTT. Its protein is CSAHTGASAPLHF.

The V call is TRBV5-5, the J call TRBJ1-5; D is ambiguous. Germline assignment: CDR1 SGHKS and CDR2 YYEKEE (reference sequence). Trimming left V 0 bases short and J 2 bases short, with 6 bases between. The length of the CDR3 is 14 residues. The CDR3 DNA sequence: TGTGCCAGCAGCTTGGGGTTTGGCAATCAGCCCCAGCATTTT. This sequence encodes CASSLGFGNQPQHF.

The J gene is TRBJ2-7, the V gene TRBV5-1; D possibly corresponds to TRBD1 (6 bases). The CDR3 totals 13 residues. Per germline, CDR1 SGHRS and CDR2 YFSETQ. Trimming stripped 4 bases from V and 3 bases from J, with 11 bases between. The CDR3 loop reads CASSVRQDYEQYF. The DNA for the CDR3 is TGCGCCAGCAGCGTACGACAGGACTACGAGCAGTACTTC.

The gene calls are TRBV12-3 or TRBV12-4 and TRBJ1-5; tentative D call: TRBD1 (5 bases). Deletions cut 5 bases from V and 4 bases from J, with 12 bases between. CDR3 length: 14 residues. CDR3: CASSPTVFNQPQHF. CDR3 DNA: TGTGCCAGCAGTCCGACAGTATTTAATCAGCCCCAGCATTTT.

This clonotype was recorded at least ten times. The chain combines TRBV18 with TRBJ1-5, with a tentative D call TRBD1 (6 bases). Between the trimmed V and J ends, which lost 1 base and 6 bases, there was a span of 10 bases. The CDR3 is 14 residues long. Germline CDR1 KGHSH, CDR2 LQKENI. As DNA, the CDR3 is TGTGCCAGCTCACCACGACAACAGGGTCAGCCCCAGCATTTT. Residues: CASSPRQQGQPQHF.

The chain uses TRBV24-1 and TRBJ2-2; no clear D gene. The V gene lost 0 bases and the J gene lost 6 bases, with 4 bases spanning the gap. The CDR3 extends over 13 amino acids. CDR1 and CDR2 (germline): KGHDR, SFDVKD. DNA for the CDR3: TGTGCCACCAGTGATTTGGGACCCGGGGAGCTGTTTTTT. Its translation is CATSDLGPGELFF.

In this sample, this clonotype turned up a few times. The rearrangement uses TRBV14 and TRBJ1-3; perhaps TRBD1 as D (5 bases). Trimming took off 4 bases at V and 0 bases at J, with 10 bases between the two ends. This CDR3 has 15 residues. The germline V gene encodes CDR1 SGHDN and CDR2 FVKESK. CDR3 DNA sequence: TGTGCCAGCAGCCCCGGGACTGGCTCTGGAAACACCATATATTTT. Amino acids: CASSPGTGSGNTIYF.

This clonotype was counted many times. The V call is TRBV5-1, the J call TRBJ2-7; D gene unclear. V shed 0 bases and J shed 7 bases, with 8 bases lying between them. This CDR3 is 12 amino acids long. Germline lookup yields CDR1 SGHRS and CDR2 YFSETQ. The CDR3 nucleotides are TGCGCCAGCAGCTTGGGAGGCTGGGAGCAGTACTTC. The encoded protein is CASSLGGWEQYF.

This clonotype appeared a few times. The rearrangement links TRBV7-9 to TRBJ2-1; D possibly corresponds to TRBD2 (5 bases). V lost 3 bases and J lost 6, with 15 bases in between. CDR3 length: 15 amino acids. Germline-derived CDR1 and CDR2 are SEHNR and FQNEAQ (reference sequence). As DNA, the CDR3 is TGTGCCAGCAGCTTGTGGTTTAAGGGAGCCAATGAGCAGTTCTTC. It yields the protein CASSLWFKGANEQFF.

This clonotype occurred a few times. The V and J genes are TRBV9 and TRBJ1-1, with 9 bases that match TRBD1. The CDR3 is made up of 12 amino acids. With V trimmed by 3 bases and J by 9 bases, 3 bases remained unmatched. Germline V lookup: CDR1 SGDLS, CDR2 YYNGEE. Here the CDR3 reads CASSGGTGKAFF. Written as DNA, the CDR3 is TGTGCCAGCAGCGGGGGGACAGGGAAAGCTTTCTTT. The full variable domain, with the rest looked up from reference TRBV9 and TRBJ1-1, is DSGVTQTPKHLITATGQRVTLRCSPRSGDLSVYWYQQSLDQGLQFLIQYYNGEERAKGNILERFSAQQFPDLHSELNLSSLELGDSALYFCASSGGTGKAFFGQGTRLTVV.

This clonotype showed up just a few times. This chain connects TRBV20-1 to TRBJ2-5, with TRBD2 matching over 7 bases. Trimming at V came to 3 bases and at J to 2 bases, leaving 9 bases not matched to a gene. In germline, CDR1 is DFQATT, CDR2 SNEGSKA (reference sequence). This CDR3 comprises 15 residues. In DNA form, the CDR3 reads TGCAGTGCTAGCGGGCGTGCGGGGGTACAAGAGACCCAGTACTTC. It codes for CSASGRAGVQETQYF.

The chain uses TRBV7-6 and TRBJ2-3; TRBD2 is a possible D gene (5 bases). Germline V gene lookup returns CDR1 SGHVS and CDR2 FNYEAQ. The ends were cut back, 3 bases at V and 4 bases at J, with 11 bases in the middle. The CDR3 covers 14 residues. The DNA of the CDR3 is TGTGCCAGCAGCTTTTCCGGGATAGCAGATACGCAGTATTTT. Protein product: CASSFSGIADTQYF.

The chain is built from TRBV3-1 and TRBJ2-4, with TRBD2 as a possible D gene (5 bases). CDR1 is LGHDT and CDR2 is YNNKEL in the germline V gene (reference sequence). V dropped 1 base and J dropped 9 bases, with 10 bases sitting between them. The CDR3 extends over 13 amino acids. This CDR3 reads CASSQGTAGIQYF. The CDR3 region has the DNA TGTGCCAGCAGCCAAGGGACTGCCGGCATTCAGTACTTC.

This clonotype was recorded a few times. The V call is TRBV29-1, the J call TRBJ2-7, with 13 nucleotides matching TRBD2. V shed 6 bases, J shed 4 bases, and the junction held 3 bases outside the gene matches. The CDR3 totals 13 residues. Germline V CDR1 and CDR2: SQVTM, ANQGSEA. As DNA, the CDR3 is TGCAGCGTACTGGGACTAGCGGGATACGAGCAGTACTTC. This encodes CSVLGLAGYEQYF.

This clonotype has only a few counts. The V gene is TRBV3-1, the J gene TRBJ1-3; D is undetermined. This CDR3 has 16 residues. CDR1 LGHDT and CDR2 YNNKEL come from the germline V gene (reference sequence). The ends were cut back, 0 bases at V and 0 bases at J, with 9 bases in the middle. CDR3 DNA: TGTGCCAGCAGCCAAGACAGGTCTCACTCTGGAAACACCATATATTTT. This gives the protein CASSQDRSHSGNTIYF.

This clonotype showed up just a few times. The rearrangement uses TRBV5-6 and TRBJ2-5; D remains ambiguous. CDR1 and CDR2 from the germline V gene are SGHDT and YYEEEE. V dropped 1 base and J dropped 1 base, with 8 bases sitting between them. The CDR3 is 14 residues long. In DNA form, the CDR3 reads TGTGCCAGCAGCTTGCCCGGGCCCCAAGAGACCCAGTACTTC. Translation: CASSLPGPQETQYF.

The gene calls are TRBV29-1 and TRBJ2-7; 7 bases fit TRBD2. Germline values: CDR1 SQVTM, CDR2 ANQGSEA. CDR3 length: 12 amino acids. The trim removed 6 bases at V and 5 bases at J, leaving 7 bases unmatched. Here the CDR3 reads CSVSGIENEQYF. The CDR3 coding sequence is TGCAGCGTGAGCGGGATTGAGAACGAGCAGTACTTC.

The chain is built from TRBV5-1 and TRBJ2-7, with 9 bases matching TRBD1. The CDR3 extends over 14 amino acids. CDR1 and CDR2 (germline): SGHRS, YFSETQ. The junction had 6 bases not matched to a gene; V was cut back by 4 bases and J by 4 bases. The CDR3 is CASSLGQGWYEQYF. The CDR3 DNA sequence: TGCGCCAGCAGCCTGGGACAGGGTTGGTACGAGCAGTACTTC.

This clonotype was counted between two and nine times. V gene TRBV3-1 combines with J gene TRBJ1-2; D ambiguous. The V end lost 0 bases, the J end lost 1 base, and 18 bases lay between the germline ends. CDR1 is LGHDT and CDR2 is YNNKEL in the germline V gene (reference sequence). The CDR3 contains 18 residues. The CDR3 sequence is CASSQDRLTSLVNYGYTF. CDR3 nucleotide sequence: TGTGCCAGCAGCCAAGATCGACTGACTTCTTTGGTTAACTATGGCTACACCTTC.